The 18 T cell receptor beta chains listed next were all sequenced from one sample in a study of blood T cell repertoires in COVID-19. Repertoires were generated with immunoSEQ multiplex PCR, while TCRdb's copy carries only in-frame clones and drops some. The table lists around 95,000 clones, about nine tenths of them singletons. Sequences were obtained from peripheral blood. The receptors here all came from a man aged 50 to 60 with acute or convalescent COVID-19.

This chain links TRBV5-6 with TRBJ1-6; D call uncertain. V lost 0 bases and J lost 9, with 7 bases in between. CDR1 and CDR2 (germline): SGHDT, YYEEEE. CDR3 length equals 13 residues. CDR3 in amino acids: CASSLASGSPLHF. The CDR3 DNA reads TGTGCCAGCAGCTTGGCTTCAGGTTCACCCCTCCACTTT.

The genes are TRBV19 and TRBJ1-6; 9 positions agree with TRBD1. The ends lost 2 bases at V and 10 bases at J; junction bases unmatched: 12. The germline V gene encodes CDR1 LNHDA and CDR2 SQIVND (reference sequence). This CDR3 spans 17 amino acids. The CDR3 loop reads CASSILTGTGFDSPLHF. CDR3 bases: TGTGCCAGTAGTATACTTACCGGGACAGGGTTTGACTCACCCCTCCACTTT.

The genes are TRBV5-1 and TRBJ2-1; the D gene is possibly TRBD1 (6 bases). CDR1 is SGHRS, CDR2 YFSETQ, per germline. This CDR3 is built from 16 residues. V was pared by 0 bases and J by 8 bases, with 18 bases between. The CDR3 region has the DNA TGCGCCAGCAGCTTGGGGTCCCGAGGGGGTTGGGATGAGCAGTTCTTC. Its protein is CASSLGSRGGWDEQFF.

The chain links TRBV4-1 to TRBJ2-6, with D tentatively TRBD2 (6 bases). The CDR3 consists of 16 residues. Germline CDR1 and CDR2: MGHRA and YSYEKL. V was clipped by 8 bases and J by 4 bases, with 18 bases between them. The CDR3 here is CASARGGIVGANVLTF. Here the CDR3 DNA reads TGCGCCAGCGCCCGGGGAGGAATTGTGGGGGCCAACGTCCTGACTTTC.

The chain uses TRBV5-1 and TRBJ1-3; possibly TRBD1 for D (6 bases). V was clipped by 5 bases and J by 2 bases, with 11 bases between them. Per the germline V gene, CDR1 is SGHRS and CDR2 is YFSETQ. CDR3 length: 14 amino acids. Here the CDR3 DNA reads TGCGCCAGCAGGATGACAGGTCCTGGAAACACCATATATTTT. Its protein is CASRMTGPGNTIYF.

The chain carries TRBV27 and TRBJ1-5; 8 bases line up with TRBD1. Germline-derived CDR1 and CDR2 are MNHEY and SMNVEV (reference sequence). Trimming removed 1 base from V and 4 bases from J; junction bases left unmatched: 6. This CDR3 comprises 16 residues. The CDR3 DNA sequence: TGTGCCAGCAGTTTATTTAGCGGACAGGGAAATCAGCCCCAGCATTTT. This sequence encodes CASSLFSGQGNQPQHF.

V is TRBV9 and J is TRBJ2-5; 8 bases fit TRBD2. The junction had 2 bases not matched to a gene; V was cut back by 0 bases and J by 1 base. The germline CDR1 and CDR2 sequences are SGDLS and YYNGEE. CDR3 length: 15 residues. CDR3 nucleotide sequence: TGTGCCAGCAGCGTAGGACTAGCGTTCCAAGAGACCCAGTACTTC. The encoded protein is CASSVGLAFQETQYF.

The DNA of the CDR3 is TGTGCCAGCAGCTCCGGGACAGGGCTCTCTGGGGCCAACGTCCTGACTTTC. Its protein is CASSSGTGLSGANVLTF. The chain is built from TRBV2 and TRBJ2-6, with 9 bases identical to TRBD1. Germline V lookup: CDR1 SNHLY, CDR2 FYNNEI. There are 17 residues in the CDR3. V gave up 6 bases and J gave up 0 bases; unmatched junction bases: 6.

V usage is TRBV19 and J usage is TRBJ2-5; 7 bases are shared with TRBD1. There are 15 residues in the CDR3. V was clipped by 9 bases and J by 3 bases; unmatched bases: 13. From germline, CDR1 is LNHDA and CDR2 SQIVND (reference sequence). CDR3 amino acids: CASTLSGQTKETQYF. The CDR3 nucleotides read TGTGCCAGCACGTTGTCGGGACAGACAAAAGAGACCCAGTACTTC.

The CDR3 sequence is CASSQETSGTYEQYF. CDR3 DNA sequence: TGTGCCAGCAGCCAAGAGACTTCAGGGACCTACGAGCAGTACTTC. This chain joins TRBV4-2 and TRBJ2-7, with D possibly TRBD1 on 5 matching bases. The germline V and J ends were trimmed by 0 bases and 2 bases, with 11 bases remaining between them. The CDR3 is made up of 15 amino acids. The germline V gene encodes CDR1 LGHNA and CDR2 YNFKEQ.

This clone was observed a single time. The CDR3 is CASSRDRGGNQPQHF. The CDR3 nucleotides are TGTGCCAGCAGCCGCGACAGGGGGGGCAATCAGCCCCAGCATTTT. This rearrangement joins TRBV7-8 to TRBJ1-5; TRBD1 aligns across 9 bases. CDR1 is SGHVS and CDR2 is FQNEAQ in the germline V gene. The junction had 4 bases not matched to a gene; V was cut back by 5 bases and J by 2 bases. CDR3 length: 15 amino acids.

J is TRBJ1-3 and V is TRBV19; no firm D call. Trimming shortened V by 3 bases and J by 0 bases, and 9 bases separated the two germline ends. Germline-derived CDR1 and CDR2 are LNHDA and SQIVND (reference sequence). CDR3 length: 15 residues. CDR3 loop: CASSISGNSGNTIYF. CDR3 in DNA: TGTGCCAGTAGTATCAGCGGAAACTCTGGAAACACCATATATTTT.

The chain carries TRBV7-9 and TRBJ2-3, with 9 bases lining up with TRBD1. Germline CDR1 reads SEHNR; CDR2 reads FQNEAQ (reference sequence). CDR3 size: 17 residues. V trimming: 1 base; J trimming: 0 bases; junction bases outside the gene matches: 5. The CDR3 loop reads CASSLGRGQGSTDTQYF. The CDR3 nucleotides are TGTGCCAGCAGCTTAGGGAGGGGACAGGGTAGCACAGATACGCAGTATTTT. The full variable domain, rest sourced from reference TRBV7-9 and TRBJ2-3, is DTGVSQNPRHKITKRGQNVTFRCDPISEHNRLYWYRQTLGQGPEFLTYFQNEAQLEKSRLLSDRFSAERPKGSFSTLEIQRTEQGDSAMYLCASSLGRGQGSTDTQYFGPGTRLTVL.

The chain employs TRBV6-5 and TRBJ1-6; D not resolved. CDR1 and CDR2 (germline): MNHEY, SVGAGI. The V gene lost 6 bases and the J gene lost 6 bases, with 9 bases spanning the gap. The CDR3 has 13 amino acids. This chain's CDR3 is CASSLGLNSPLHF. CDR3 sequence (DNA): TGTGCCAGCAGCTTGGGCCTTAATTCACCCCTCCACTTT.

The chain employs TRBV18 and TRBJ2-7, with unresolved D. Per the germline V gene, CDR1 is KGHSH and CDR2 is LQKENI. V was trimmed by 5 bases and J by 3 bases, leaving 8 bases between them. CDR3 length equals 12 residues. CDR3 loop: CASSTTNYEQYF. Written as DNA, the CDR3 is TGTGCCAGCTCAACAACGAACTACGAGCAGTACTTC.

This clone was recorded once. J is TRBJ1-2 and V is TRBV7-9, with no clear D. V was trimmed by 7 bases and J by 8 bases, leaving 20 bases between them. The CDR3 consists of 14 residues. The germline CDR1 and CDR2 sequences are SEHNR and FQNEAQ (reference sequence). This CDR3 is CASTRGGSLGGYTF. The CDR3 DNA follows: TGTGCCAGCACCCGTGGAGGCTCGTTGGGGGGCTACACCTTC.

This clone has just one count. The chain links TRBV9 to TRBJ2-2; 7 nucleotides match TRBD2. From germline, CDR1 is SGDLS and CDR2 YYNGEE. This CDR3 contains 15 residues. V dropped 4 bases and J dropped 5; count of bases not matched to a gene: 8. The CDR3 DNA sequence: TGTGCCAGCAGCCCACTAGTCGGGGGGACCGGGGAGCTGTTTTTT. Its translation is CASSPLVGGTGELFF.

This rearrangement joins TRBV6-2 or TRBV6-3 to TRBJ2-7; 9 bases line up with TRBD2. CDR1 is MNHEY, CDR2 SVGEGT, per germline. V lost 4 bases and J lost 4; bases outside the gene matches: 5. This CDR3 is built from 14 residues. CDR3 protein: CASSSGSGSYEQYF. CDR3 DNA sequence: TGTGCCAGCAGTTCAGGTAGCGGGAGTTACGAGCAGTACTTC.